These 21 T cell receptor beta chains were sequenced from one sample in a study of blood T cell repertoires in COVID-19. The assay was immunoSEQ multiplex PCR, and TCRdb's table has in-frame clones only and misses some. The sample has nearly 250,000 clones, roughly 83% seen once; the top ten hold 2% to 2.5%. The material sequenced was PBMCs or T cells enriched from blood (not recorded which). These receptors all stem from a woman aged 45-60 years who had recovered from COVID-19.

V and J are TRBV19 and TRBJ1-1; 11 bases are shared with TRBD1. Germline lookup yields CDR1 LNHDA and CDR2 SQIVND (reference sequence). The V segment lost 5 bases and the J segment 5 bases; nucleotides outside the gene matches: 10. This CDR3 is 16 amino acids long. CDR3 sequence (DNA): TGTGCCAGTAGTTTTCCGGTGGGACAGGGGGGTACTGAAGCTTTCTTT. Amino acid sequence: CASSFPVGQGGTEAFF.

The chain uses TRBV4-1 and TRBJ2-2, with 7 bases aligning to TRBD2. The germline V gene has CDR1 MGHRA and CDR2 YSYEKL. The V and J ends lost 3 bases and 5 bases, in that order; junction bases with no gene match: 3. The length of the CDR3 is 14 residues. The CDR3 protein is CASSHPGRTGELFF. DNA for the CDR3: TGCGCCAGCAGCCACCCCGGGAGGACCGGGGAGCTGTTTTTT.

This chain joins TRBV15 and TRBJ2-4; 8 nucleotides match TRBD1. The ends lost 2 bases at V and 16 bases at J; junction bases unmatched: 7. This CDR3 spans 12 amino acids. Germline-derived CDR1 and CDR2 are LNHNV and YYDKDF (reference sequence). The CDR3 nucleotides read TGTGCCACCAGCAGAAGGACAGGGAGGAGATACTTC. Residues: CATSRRTGRRYF.

The chain uses TRBV11-2 and TRBJ2-7, with D possibly TRBD2 on 6 matching bases. Trimming shortened V by 0 bases and J by 7 bases, and 7 bases separated the two germline ends. This CDR3 is built from 12 residues. Germline V lookup: CDR1 SGHAT, CDR2 FQNNGV. CDR3 bases: TGTGCCAGCAGCTTAGATCGGGGGGAGCAGTACTTC. Encoded protein: CASSLDRGEQYF.

The chain has TRBV4-1 and TRBJ1-1, with D uncertain. The CDR3 totals 16 residues. V gave up 4 bases and J gave up 1 base, with 16 bases separating them. Looked up from germline, CDR1 is MGHRA and CDR2 is YSYEKL. The CDR3 loop reads CASSPLVGTSNTEAFF. The CDR3 nucleotides read TGCGCCAGCAGCCCCCTGGTTGGCACCTCGAACACTGAAGCTTTCTTT.

This chain uses TRBV20-1 with TRBJ1-1, with unresolved D. V dropped 3 bases and J dropped 4 bases, with 9 bases sitting between them. The CDR3 spans 12 residues. CDR1 and CDR2 from the germline V gene are DFQATT and SNEGSKA (reference sequence). The DNA of the CDR3 is TGCAGTGCTAGTGGGTACGGCACTGAAGCTTTCTTT. It yields the protein CSASGYGTEAFF.

The V gene is TRBV27, the J gene TRBJ1-5; 7 positions agree with TRBD1. Germline CDR1 reads MNHEY; CDR2 reads SMNVEV (reference sequence). The ends lost 7 bases at V and 0 bases at J; junction bases unmatched: 3. This CDR3 spans 14 amino acids. CDR3 protein: CASTGQVSNQPQHF. CDR3 sequence (DNA): TGTGCCAGCACTGGACAGGTTAGCAATCAGCCCCAGCATTTT.

Written as DNA, the CDR3 is TGTGCCAGCAGTGACTCTAGTACAGGGTTGCGGGAAAAACTGTTTTTT. Residues: CASSDSSTGLREKLFF. The chain carries TRBV6-4 and TRBJ1-4; a possible D gene is TRBD1 (6 bases). The CDR3 extends over 16 amino acids. Germline assignment: CDR1 MRHNA and CDR2 SNTAGT. V was trimmed by 0 bases and J by 8 bases, leaving 16 bases between them.

The V call is TRBV7-6, the J call TRBJ2-2; D perhaps matches TRBD1 (6 bases). CDR1 and CDR2 from the germline V gene are SGHVS and FNYEAQ. V was pared by 0 bases and J by 3 bases, with 14 bases between. There are 17 residues in the CDR3. Here the CDR3 DNA reads TGTGCCAGCAGCTTAGCCCCTCACTACAGGGACACCGGGGAGCTGTTTTTT. Translated: CASSLAPHYRDTGELFF.

This clone has more than one count but fewer than ten. The genes are TRBV7-3 and TRBJ2-1, with 8 bases aligning to TRBD1. Germline V gene lookup returns CDR1 SGHTA and CDR2 FQGTGA. V trimming: 2 bases; J trimming: 5 bases; junction bases outside the gene matches: 11. The CDR3 length is 17 residues. CDR3 nucleotides: TGTGCCAGCAGCTTACAGGGGGCCAAGGGACTCGACAATGAGCAGTTCTTC. Protein product: CASSLQGAKGLDNEQFF.

The rearrangement joins TRBV4-2 to TRBJ1-5; D is ambiguous. CDR3 length: 15 residues. Trimming left V 0 bases short and J 5 bases short, with 11 bases between. Germline assignment: CDR1 LGHNA and CDR2 YNFKEQ. The CDR3 DNA is TGTGCCAGCAGCCAAGATCGAGCCCGAGATCAGCCCCAGCATTTT. Amino acid sequence: CASSQDRARDQPQHF.

The chain has TRBV2 and TRBJ1-2, with no clear D. The V end lost 8 bases, the J end lost 7 bases, and 20 bases lay between the germline ends. The CDR3 extends over 14 amino acids. Germline-derived CDR1 and CDR2 are SNHLY and FYNNEI. In DNA form, the CDR3 reads TGTGCCAGCTATGTCTATAAGGTAGAGGCTGGCTACACCTTC. It yields the protein CASYVYKVEAGYTF.

This clone came up once. This rearrangement joins TRBV6-2 or TRBV6-3 to TRBJ1-1; 7 positions match TRBD1. Trimming cost V 0 bases and J 10 bases; bases outside gene matches: 11. CDR1 MNHEY and CDR2 SVGEGT come from the germline V gene. The CDR3 consists of 15 residues. In DNA form, the CDR3 reads TGTGCCAGCAGTTACTCTAAAGAGACAGGGTTTGGAGCTTTCTTT. Translated, it gives CASSYSKETGFGAFF.

A word on this clone: Distinct nucleotide sequences in the sample also encode this CDR3. The V gene is TRBV7-2, the J gene TRBJ2-7; the match to TRBD2 covers 11 bases. Trimming cost V 5 bases and J 2 bases; bases outside gene matches: 5. Looked up from germline, CDR1 is SGHTA and CDR2 is FQGNSA. The CDR3 sequence is 15 residues long. The CDR3 sequence: CASSPLAGGPYEQYF. CDR3 DNA: TGTGCCAGCAGCCCGCTAGCGGGAGGCCCCTACGAGCAGTACTTC.

The V call is TRBV5-1, the J call TRBJ1-5; D uncertain. V lost 7 bases to trimming and J lost 6 bases, with 11 bases between them. The CDR3 contains 12 residues. The V gene's germline CDR1 is SGHRS and CDR2 YFSETQ. The CDR3 spells CASLEGPQPQHF. As DNA, the CDR3 is TGCGCCAGCCTTGAGGGCCCTCAGCCCCAGCATTTT.

The rearrangement uses TRBV5-1 and TRBJ2-3; TRBD1 might be the D (7 bases). CDR1 is SGHRS, CDR2 YFSETQ, per germline. This CDR3 contains 14 residues. V was cut by 5 bases and J by 3 bases, with 13 bases left in between. Here the CDR3 DNA reads TGCGCCAGCAGTGGGGCAGGGGGGACAGATACGCAGTATTTT. This encodes CASSGAGGTDTQYF.

Notes on this clone: At one of its ends the junction is not consistent with the germline gene, which may arise from a read error. The rearrangement links TRBV24-1 to TRBJ2-7; the match to TRBD1 covers 7 bases. Germline lookup yields CDR1 KGHDR and CDR2 SFDVKD. The CDR3 length is 14 residues. CDR3 region: CATRDSTGSDEQYF. The DNA for the CDR3 is TGTGCCACCAGGGATTCGACAGGGTCGGACGAGCAGTACTTC.

This clone was counted only a few times. The rearrangement links TRBV27 to TRBJ1-1; tentatively, D is TRBD1 (5 bases). CDR1 is MNHEY and CDR2 is SMNVEV in the germline V gene (reference sequence). The V end lost 5 bases, the J end lost 5 bases, and 12 bases lay between the germline ends. The CDR3 has 13 residues. The CDR3 sequence: CASSPRTWTEAFF. Here the CDR3 DNA reads TGTGCCAGCAGTCCCAGGACATGGACTGAAGCTTTCTTT.

This clone has a single count. The sample has other DNA sequences that encode this CDR3 too. The chain recombines TRBV4-1 with TRBJ2-1; TRBD1 is a possible D gene (5 bases). V lost 4 bases, J lost 6 bases, and 10 bases lay in between. Germline loops: CDR1 MGHRA, CDR2 YSYEKL. The CDR3 spans 13 residues. CDR3 amino acids: CASSLGRGNEQFF. The CDR3 nucleotides read TGCGCCAGCAGCCTTGGAAGGGGCAATGAGCAGTTCTTC.

This chain links TRBV2 with TRBJ1-2, with D uncertain. From germline, CDR1 is SNHLY and CDR2 FYNNEI. V was trimmed by 2 bases and J by 8 bases, leaving 15 bases between them. The CDR3 consists of 14 residues. The CDR3 nucleotides are TGTGCCAGCAGTGAACGGGCCCCGGGATACGGCTACACCTTC. It specifies CASSERAPGYGYTF.

This chain joins TRBV12-3 or TRBV12-4 and TRBJ1-1; 7 nucleotides align to TRBD1. The CDR3 runs to 13 residues. J gave up 8 bases and V 6 bases, and 9 bases lay outside the gene matches. CDR3 bases: TGTGCCAGCAGCTATTACCGGGACAGCGAAGCTTTCTTT. Amino acid sequence: CASSYYRDSEAFF.